This T cell receptor (beta chain) was obtained from a study of post-analysis software for immune sequencing data. Study-level information: The study covered relapsing-remitting, secondary progressive and progressive-relapsing courses of multiple sclerosis. Study-wide results and caveats: By F measure, samples from a shared preparation batch strongly co-clustered.

Concerning this clonotype: As yet, its antigen is unknown.

TCR beta cDNA libraries included unique molecular identifiers. From approximately 0.95 to 9.8 million T cells, a few hundred thousand cDNA molecules were obtained. TCRdb reprocessed the PCR reads with MiXCR, giving one entry per CDR3 protein. Counted here are 750,000 to 900,000 distinct CDR3 sequences, 46% occurring once; the ten biggest clones make up roughly 4.4%. The specimen was blood. The receptor was derived from a girl between 10 and 17 years old with multiple sclerosis.

CDR3 sequence: CSADGDSTDTQYF. CDR3 coding DNA: TGCAGTGCCGACGGGGACTCCACAGATACGCAGTATTTT. The V and J genes are TRBV20-1 and TRBJ2-3; D might be TRBD2 (6 bases). The CDR3 sequence is 13 residues long. The germline CDR1 and CDR2 sequences are DFQATT and SNEGSKA (reference sequence). V lost 6 bases, J lost 2 bases, and 12 bases lay in between.